These 20 T cell receptor beta chains originate from one sample sequenced in a study of PD-1 blockade in classical Hodgkin lymphoma. With no exception, relapse followed autologous stem cell transplantation in all patients, and brentuximab vedotin exposure varied. Thawed PBMCs were the source of CD4+ T cells, purified by magnetic negative selection. Sequenced by immunoSEQ multiplex PCR; TCRdb stores in-frame clones only, minus some. This sample yields about 35,000 clones, of which approximately 90% are seen a single time; about 0.24% belongs to the top ten. The sequences come from CD4+ T cells from blood, collected at baseline. These receptors were obtained from a human donor with classical Hodgkin lymphoma.

CDR3 amino acids: CASSELQTNEKLFF. The CDR3 nucleotides read TGTGCCAGCAGTGAACTCCAAACTAATGAAAAACTGTTTTTT. This rearrangement joins TRBV6-1 to TRBJ1-4; D is ambiguous. The V and J ends lost 2 bases and 1 base respectively, with 5 bases between them. Germline CDR1 and CDR2: MNHNS and SASEGT. This CDR3 is 14 amino acids long.

V gene TRBV7-8 combines with J gene TRBJ2-7; the D is unclear. V was clipped by 2 bases and J by 7 bases, with 18 bases between them. Germline V CDR1 and CDR2: SGHVS, FQNEAQ. CDR3 length equals 15 residues. DNA for the CDR3: TGTGCCAGCAGCTTACCCCTCAGGACGCAACGGGAGCAGTACTTC. This sequence encodes CASSLPLRTQREQYF.

This clone was picked up a small number of times. The rearrangement uses TRBV30 and TRBJ1-5; TRBD1 agrees at 8 bases. The CDR3 sequence is 16 residues long. Germline trimming cut 3 bases from V and 0 bases from J; bases unmatched to any gene: 7. Germline CDR1 GTSNPN, CDR2 SVGIG (reference sequence). The CDR3, as DNA: TGTGCCTGGAGCGCAGGGACAGGTCCTAGCAATCAGCCCCAGCATTTT. It codes for CAWSAGTGPSNQPQHF.

This clone appeared once. The V gene is TRBV6-5, the J gene TRBJ2-3; D is uncertain. Trimming cost V 2 bases and J 3 bases, with 12 bases left between them. Germline CDR1 and CDR2: MNHEY and SVGAGI. The CDR3 loop spans 15 amino acids. CDR3 in DNA: TGTGCCAGCAGTTACAGCGATGGCGTAACAGATACGCAGTATTTT. Translation: CASSYSDGVTDTQYF.

The rearrangement joins TRBV7-9 to TRBJ1-5, with 12 nucleotides matching TRBD1. This CDR3 spans 16 amino acids. Germline CDR1 is SEHNR and CDR2 is FQNEAQ (reference sequence). Germline trimming cut 3 bases from V and 5 bases from J; bases unmatched to any gene: 5. Here the CDR3 reads CASSLGDRGRDQPQHF. CDR3 sequence (DNA): TGTGCCAGCAGCTTGGGGGACAGGGGGCGTGATCAGCCCCAGCATTTT.

The chain recombines TRBV30 with TRBJ2-3; D is possibly TRBD2 (6 bases). This CDR3 has 12 residues. Germline V gene data show CDR1 as GTSNPN and CDR2 as SVGIG (reference sequence). V was shortened by 0 bases and J by 9 bases, with 10 bases between the two germline ends. The CDR3 DNA reads as TGTGCCTGGAGTGTCTGGAGGGGCACGCAGTATTTT. Protein sequence: CAWSVWRGTQYF.

This rearrangement joins TRBV28 to TRBJ2-5; D unclear. The CDR3 sequence is 11 residues long. Per the germline V gene, CDR1 is MDHEN and CDR2 is SYDVKM. Trimming cost V 6 bases and J 4 bases, with 6 bases left between them. The CDR3 here is CASRDSETQYF. The CDR3 bases are TGTGCCAGCAGAGACTCAGAGACCCAGTACTTC.

The chain couples TRBV28 to TRBJ2-7, with 8 bases that match TRBD2. The CDR3 extends over 15 amino acids. With 5 bases clipped from V and 0 bases from J, the junction kept 6 bases outside the gene matches. The germline gives CDR1 MDHEN, CDR2 SYDVKM. This CDR3 is CASSPRLAFSYEQYF. Here the CDR3 DNA reads TGTGCCAGCAGTCCCCGACTAGCGTTCTCCTACGAGCAGTACTTC.

The V gene is TRBV30, the J gene TRBJ1-4; no reliable D call. Trimming took 3 bases from V and 6 from J, leaving 11 bases between them. The germline CDR1 and CDR2 sequences are GTSNPN and SVGIG (reference sequence). This CDR3 contains 13 residues. As DNA, the CDR3 is TGTGCCTGGAGACAGAGGGTTGATGAAAAACTGTTTTTT. Translated, it gives CAWRQRVDEKLFF.

This clone appeared once. The chain has TRBV6-5 and TRBJ1-5; TRBD1 matches 7 bases. This CDR3 spans 14 amino acids. With 6 bases clipped from V and 10 bases from J, the junction kept 12 bases outside the gene matches. Germline V lookup: CDR1 MNHEY, CDR2 SVGAGI. The CDR3 DNA follows: TGTGCCAGCAGGGAGGGGGCATCGTCGCGCCCCCAGCATTTT. The encoded protein is CASREGASSRPQHF.

This chain links TRBV6-1 with TRBJ1-5; tentative D call: TRBD1 (5 bases). This CDR3 is built from 13 residues. Trimming cost V 7 bases and J 7 bases, with 14 bases left between them. Germline lookup yields CDR1 MNHNS and CDR2 SASEGT. The CDR3 region has the DNA TGTGCCAGCAATCGGGGGGGTCCCCAGCCCCAGCATTTT. This codes for CASNRGGPQPQHF.

As DNA, the CDR3 is TGTGCCAGCAGCTTAGCAGTTTATAAAACTGAAGCTTTCTTT. Translating it yields CASSLAVYKTEAFF. J is TRBJ1-1 and V is TRBV5-5; D gene ambiguous. Per germline, CDR1 SGHKS and CDR2 YYEKEE (reference sequence). V was pared by 2 bases and J by 5 bases, with 13 bases between. This CDR3 contains 14 residues.

The V call is TRBV7-8, the J call TRBJ2-1, with a tentative D call TRBD2 (6 bases). The V and J ends lost 0 bases and 5 bases respectively, with 14 bases between them. Germline CDR1 reads SGHVS; CDR2 reads FQNEAQ. The CDR3 runs 16 residues. In DNA, the CDR3 is TGTGCCAGCAGCTTAGCGGGTGGGGGGTCTAACAATGAGCAGTTCTTC. The encoded protein is CASSLAGGGSNNEQFF.

This chain uses TRBV27 with TRBJ1-3; 7 nucleotides match TRBD1. The CDR3 spans 19 residues. Unmatched junction bases numbered 16, after V lost 5 bases and J lost 0 bases. Germline V gives CDR1 MNHEY, CDR2 SMNVEV (reference sequence). The CDR3: CASSPRQGKGSLSGNTIYF. The CDR3 DNA is TGTGCCAGCAGTCCCCGACAGGGAAAGGGATCTCTCTCTGGAAACACCATATATTTT.

The V gene is TRBV9, the J gene TRBJ2-1; 12 bases line up with TRBD2. After removal of 4 bases from V and 10 bases from J, the junction contained 9 bases not matched to a gene. CDR3 length: 15 residues. The V gene's germline CDR1 is SGDLS and CDR2 YYNGEE. The CDR3 DNA sequence: TGTGCCAGCAGCCCCCGGGCTAGCGGGAGGGTAGAGCAGTTCTTC. This encodes CASSPRASGRVEQFF.

This chain uses TRBV19 with TRBJ2-7; 7 bases fit TRBD1. This CDR3 contains 14 residues. Germline V gene sequence: CDR1 LNHDA, CDR2 SQIVND (reference sequence). The V segment lost 3 bases and the J segment 0 bases; nucleotides outside the gene matches: 2. The CDR3 nucleotides are TGTGCCAGTAGTATCAGGGGGAGCTCCTACGAGCAGTACTTC. Its translation is CASSIRGSSYEQYF.

This clone was observed a handful of times. The chain recombines TRBV2 with TRBJ1-5; TRBD1 agrees at 7 bases. Germline values: CDR1 SNHLY, CDR2 FYNNEI. The CDR3 is made up of 15 amino acids. Trimming cost V 6 bases and J 2 bases; bases outside gene matches: 7. The CDR3 DNA is TGTGCCAGCAGAAAAGCTGGACAGGGCAATCAGCCCCAGCATTTT. Protein sequence: CASRKAGQGNQPQHF.

The chain combines TRBV19 with TRBJ2-3; 11 bases map to TRBD2. Germline lookup yields CDR1 LNHDA and CDR2 SQIVND (reference sequence). The CDR3 has 16 residues. V lost 5 bases, J lost 2 bases, and 6 bases stayed unmatched. Here the CDR3 reads CASSSGLAGYTDTQYF. The CDR3 bases are TGTGCCAGTAGTTCTGGACTAGCGGGCTACACAGATACGCAGTATTTT.

This chain links TRBV9 with TRBJ2-3, with D possibly TRBD1 on 5 matching bases. This CDR3 has 14 residues. CDR1 and CDR2 from the germline V gene are SGDLS and YYNGEE. The ends were cut back, 0 bases at V and 6 bases at J, with 11 bases in the middle. This chain's CDR3 is CASSVGLGVDTQYF. CDR3 nucleotides: TGTGCCAGCAGCGTAGGGTTAGGGGTCGATACGCAGTATTTT. Based on the CDR3 plus reference TRBV9 and TRBJ2-3, the full variable domain is DSGVTQTPKHLITATGQRVTLRCSPRSGDLSVYWYQQSLDQGLQFLIQYYNGEERAKGNILERFSAQQFPDLHSELNLSSLELGDSALYFCASSVGLGVDTQYFGPGTRLTVL.

Comment on this clone: Sequence at one end of the junction differs from germline and may be a read error. The CDR3 DNA reads TGTGCTAGCAGCTTAGACAGAAGCGATGAGCAGTTCTTC. Translated, it gives CASSLDRSDEQFF. V gene TRBV7-7 combines with J gene TRBJ2-1, with a weak D call TRBD1 (5 bases). CDR3 length equals 13 residues. Germline assignment: CDR1 SSHAT and CDR2 FNYEAQ (reference sequence).